This TCR beta chain was documented in a study of spatial heterogeneity in lung cancer. Trimming shortened V by 11 bases and J by 6 bases, and 17 bases separated the two germline ends. CDR1 is MDHEN, CDR2 SYDVKM, per germline. The CDR3 runs 12 residues. TCRdb used MiXCR to reprocess the 5' RACE reads, holding one entry per CDR3 protein. The sample records fewer than 30,000 distinct CDR3 sequences, about 9.8% being singletons. Indicated time point: blood at routine non-recurrence follow-up after resection. This clonotype was recorded a few times. This clonotype was obtained from a male donor with early-stage non-small cell lung cancer. The source was PBMCs, collected at follow-up. The rearrangement joins TRBV28 to TRBJ2-7; D uncertain. DNA for the CDR3: TGTGCCTCTATCTCGTTATACCGCGAGCAGTACTTC. Protein product: CASISLYREQYF.